A selection of T cell receptor beta chains follows, all from one sample in a study of T cell changes during pregnancy in multiple sclerosis. Only in-frame clones appear in the TCRdb table, and some are missing; sequencing was by immunoSEQ multiplex PCR. The sample contains 35,000 to 40,000 clones, roughly 90% of which appear only once. The material was CD4+ T cells from peripheral blood mononuclear cells, obtained in the second trimester of pregnancy. The receptors were gathered from a female donor with multiple sclerosis, enrolled in a pregnancy study. The CDR3 runs from the conserved cysteine through the conserved F or W. A D gene is named only where the DNA matches it firmly. Where a row states a size, it is once, few, many or the class of an expanded clone; other rows omit it.

j_call clone_size v_call d_call cdr3_aa cdr3_nt
TRBJ1-2 - TRBV7-9 TRBD1 CASSLAGQGATNTF TGTGCCAGCAGCTTAGCCGGACAGGGGGCGACCAACACCTTC
TRBJ2-7 - TRBV9 TRBD2 CASSERLAPYEQYF TGTGCCAGCAGTGAGAGACTAGCACCCTACGAGCAGTACTTC
TRBJ2-4 - TRBV9 - CASSVSGEPKNIQYF TGTGCCAGCAGCGTTTCAGGGGAGCCCAAAAACATTCAGTACTTC
TRBJ1-5 - TRBV18 - CASGSGTQPQHF TGTGCCAGCGGATCGGGTACGCAGCCCCAGCATTTT
TRBJ2-7 once TRBV20-1 - CSAIRRGEQYF TGCAGTGCTATTAGGAGAGGGGAGCAGTACTTC
TRBJ2-5 once TRBV2 - CASRRELQETQYF TGTGCCAGCAGAAGGGAGTTACAAGAGACCCAGTACTTC
TRBJ2-3 - TRBV10-3 - CAISGDSGTQYF TGTGCCATCAGCGGTGACTCGGGGACGCAGTATTTT
TRBJ2-5 - TRBV19 TRBD1 CASSMIGVQGARETQYF TGTGCCAGTAGTATGATCGGGGTACAGGGGGCTCGGGAGACCCAGTACTTC
TRBJ2-2 - TRBV9 - CASSVVVGDTGELFF TGTGCCAGCAGCGTAGTGGTGGGAGACACCGGGGAGCTGTTTTTT
TRBJ1-2 - TRBV4-1 - CASSQESGTNYGYTF TGCGCCAGCAGCCAGGAGTCAGGGACTAACTATGGCTACACCTTC
TRBJ2-3 - TRBV5-3 TRBD2 CARSCGLASTDTQYF TGTGCCAGAAGCTGTGGACTAGCGAGCACAGATACGCAGTATTTT
TRBJ1-1 - TRBV7-2 - CASSLRGQKNTEAFF TGTGCCAGCAGCCTCCGCGGCCAGAAGAACACTGAAGCTTTCTTT
TRBJ1-2 once TRBV4-3 TRBD1 CASSPPPYRGGYGYTF TGCGCCAGCAGCCCCCCACCCTACAGGGGCGGTTATGGCTACACCTTC
TRBJ1-4 few TRBV30 - CAWSAQNKEKLFF TGTGCCTGGAGTGCACAGAACAAAGAAAAACTGTTTTTT
TRBJ2-2 - TRBV28 TRBD1 CASSPWTGSLRGTGELFF TGTGCCAGCAGCCCTTGGACAGGGTCCCTCAGGGGCACCGGGGAGCTGTTTTTT
TRBJ2-1 - TRBV9 TRBD2 CASSEFSPPGLAVYNEQFF TGTGCCAGCAGTGAATTTTCACCGCCAGGACTAGCGGTTTACAATGAGCAGTTCTTC
TRBJ2-7 - TRBV19 TRBD2 CASRDGASGNHEQYF TGTGCCAGTAGGGACGGGGCTAGCGGGAACCACGAGCAGTACTTC
TRBJ2-7 - TRBV4-3 TRBD2 CASSQDWTSGREQYF TGCGCCAGCAGCCAAGATTGGACTAGCGGGAGGGAGCAGTACTTC
TRBJ2-1 - TRBV7-6 TRBD2 CASSLRAGAYNEQFF TGTGCCAGCAGCCTTCGAGCGGGAGCGTACAATGAGCAGTTCTTC
TRBJ1-2 - TRBV6-1 TRBD1 CASNQPGQGFYGYTF TGTGCCAGCAATCAACCGGGACAGGGGTTCTATGGCTACACCTTC
TRBJ2-7 - TRBV7-2 TRBD2 CASSLNSLAGSEQYF TGTGCCAGCAGCTTAAATTCACTAGCGGGTAGCGAGCAGTACTTC
TRBJ1-1 - TRBV2 - CASARGTEAFF TGTGCCAGCGCCCGGGGGACTGAAGCTTTCTTT
TRBJ2-5 - TRBV5-1 TRBD1 CASRQGDWSEETQYF TGCGCCAGCCGACAGGGGGATTGGTCGGAAGAGACCCAGTACTTC
TRBJ1-1 - TRBV5-4 - CASSLLPDRLNTEAFF TGTGCCAGCAGCTTACTCCCCGACAGGCTGAACACTGAAGCTTTCTTT
TRBJ2-7 - TRBV5-1 TRBD1 CASSLAQLGTGAYEQYF TGCGCCAGCAGCTTGGCCCAGCTGGGGACAGGGGCCTACGAGCAGTACTTC
TRBJ2-7 once TRBV7-9 - CASEAGGREQYF TGTGCTTCCGAAGCGGGTGGTCGCGAGCAGTACTTC
TRBJ2-5 - TRBV19 TRBD2 CASSITGGQETQYF TGTGCCAGTAGTATAACGGGGGGCCAAGAGACCCAGTACTTC
TRBJ2-1 - TRBV11-2 TRBD1 CASSIEDRGPYNEQFF TGTGCCAGCAGCATAGAAGACAGGGGGCCTTACAATGAGCAGTTCTTC
TRBJ1-3 - TRBV28 - CASSPPGRAALSGNTIYF TGTGCCAGCAGTCCCCCCGGGAGGGCAGCACTCTCTGGAAACACCATATATTTT
TRBJ2-3 - TRBV12-5 TRBD2 CASGLVMTLAAFTDTQYF TGTGCTAGTGGTTTGGTTATGACGCTAGCGGCTTTTACAGATACGCAGTATTTT
TRBJ1-1 - TRBV11-3 - CASSRDVAGRNTEAFF TGTGCCAGCAGCCGAGATGTGGCGGGAAGGAACACTGAAGCTTTCTTT
TRBJ2-7 - TRBV5-8 - CASSLTGTPLGQGF TGTGCCAGCAGCTTAACCGGGACACCCCTCGGGCAGGGCTTC
TRBJ2-1 - TRBV5-1 TRBD2 CASSWWETSGIYNEQFF TGCGCCAGCAGCTGGTGGGAGACTAGCGGGATTTACAATGAGCAGTTCTTC
TRBJ2-2 - TRBV10-3 TRBD1 CAIRAGTGGFGELFF TGTGCCATCAGGGCCGGGACAGGGGGCTTCGGGGAGCTGTTTTTT
TRBJ2-7 few TRBV11-2 - CASSLASSYEQYF TGTGCCAGCAGCTTAGCTAGCTCCTACGAGCAGTACTTC
TRBJ1-3 - TRBV6-6 - CASSPKTSPIGNTIYF TGTGCCAGCAGCCCCAAGACAAGTCCTATCGGAAACACCATATATTTT
TRBJ2-5 - TRBV5-8 TRBD2 CASSKGLAGASVTQYF TGTGCCAGCAGCAAGGGACTAGCGGGAGCTAGCGTGACCCAGTACTTC
TRBJ2-2 - TRBV7-2 - CASSLGGKTTGELFF TGTGCCAGCAGCTTAGGAGGCAAAACCACCGGGGAGCTGTTTTTT
TRBJ2-1 - TRBV4-2 - CASSHLAPGTYEQFF TGTGCCAGCAGCCACCTAGCGCCCGGGACGTATGAGCAGTTCTTC
TRBJ2-2 - TRBV18 TRBD2 CASSRTGTSGSETGELFF TGTGCCAGCTCACGAACCGGGACTAGCGGGAGCGAGACCGGGGAGCTGTTTTTT
TRBJ2-1 - TRBV5-1 TRBD2 CASSRGLAGGSDNEQFF TGCGCCAGCAGCCGGGGGCTAGCGGGAGGGTCGGACAATGAGCAGTTCTTC
TRBJ2-6 - TRBV7-9 - CASSRDTPGGANVLTF TGTGCCAGCAGCCGGGACACCCCTGGAGGGGCCAACGTCCTGACTTTC
TRBJ2-7 - TRBV9 TRBD2 CASSVDPSGSNYEQYF TGTGCCAGCAGCGTAGACCCCAGCGGGAGCAACTACGAGCAGTACTTC
TRBJ2-1 few TRBV11-3 TRBD2 CASSLRGLSDEQFF TGTGCCAGCAGCTTAAGGGGACTATCGGATGAGCAGTTCTTC
TRBJ2-7 - TRBV28 TRBD2 CASGTTSPGEQYF TGTGCCAGCGGGACGACTAGCCCGGGAGAGCAGTACTTC
TRBJ2-3 - TRBV15 TRBD1 CATSRRQGPDTQYF TGTGCCACCAGCAGAAGACAGGGACCCGATACGCAGTATTTT
TRBJ2-3 - TRBV18 TRBD2 CASSPGGGLTDTQYF TGTGCCAGCTCACCCGGGGGGGGGCTCACAGATACGCAGTATTTT
TRBJ2-1 - TRBV4-3 TRBD2 CASSQDSLAGGRGEQFF TGCGCCAGCAGCCAAGATTCCCTAGCGGGTGGAAGGGGGGAGCAGTTCTTC
TRBJ1-2 - TRBV27 - CASSTYGRNYGYTF TGTGCCAGCAGCACTTATGGGAGGAACTATGGCTACACCTTC
TRBJ1-1 - TRBV19 - CASTLNAGVTEAFF TGTGCCAGTACTCTAAACGCGGGAGTCACTGAAGCTTTCTTT
TRBJ2-5 once TRBV19 - CASSPGLPGETQYF TGTGCCAGTAGTCCGGGACTGCCCGGAGAGACCCAGTACTTC